Shown below are 17 T cell receptor beta chains from a single sample sequenced in a study of cytomegalovirus exposure and HLA in healthy donors. The PCR employed 60 Vbeta primers together with 13 Jbeta primers. Only in-frame clones appear in the TCRdb table, and some are missing; sequencing was by immunoSEQ multiplex PCR. The table includes more than 100,000 clones, less than 65% detected once. The sample comprised PBMCs. These receptors were collected from a man aged 40-49 years in good health and CMV-seropositive.

The chain recombines TRBV9 with TRBJ1-2, with TRBD1 matching 8 bases. From germline, CDR1 is SGDLS and CDR2 YYNGEE. Trimming at V came to 3 bases and at J to 6 bases, leaving 10 bases not matched to a gene. The CDR3 is 15 amino acids. The CDR3 sequence is CASSGYRGNNHGYTF. CDR3 bases: TGTGCCAGCAGCGGATACAGGGGGAATAATCATGGCTACACCTTC.

This clone was picked up a small number of times. This chain uses TRBV9 with TRBJ2-4; a weak D match, TRBD2 (5 bases). V was shortened by 5 bases and J by 0 bases, with 21 bases between the two germline ends. The germline V gene has CDR1 SGDLS and CDR2 YYNGEE. This CDR3 spans 18 amino acids. CDR3 loop: CASRVPRTPPLAKNIQYF. The CDR3 region has the DNA TGTGCCAGCAGAGTCCCGAGGACTCCACCATTAGCCAAAAACATTCAGTACTTC.

This rearrangement joins TRBV4-2 to TRBJ2-3, with 9 bases matching TRBD2. The CDR3 consists of 15 residues. The germline CDR1 and CDR2 sequences are LGHNA and YNFKEQ. V lost 0 bases and J lost 6; bases outside the gene matches: 4. The CDR3, as DNA: TGTGCCAGCAGCCAAGAGGCGGGAGGGCCGGATACGCAGTATTTT. Translated, it gives CASSQEAGGPDTQYF.

This sequence joins TRBV4-3 and TRBJ2-1; D ambiguous. The CDR3 contains 16 residues. Trimming took off 0 bases at V and 1 base at J, with 10 bases between the two ends. Germline assignment: CDR1 LGHNA and CDR2 YSLEER. The CDR3 protein is CASSQEATESYNEQFF. CDR3 in DNA: TGCGCCAGCAGCCAAGAAGCGACTGAATCCTACAATGAGCAGTTCTTC.

The chain combines TRBV6-4 with TRBJ1-3; D is unclear. Germline-derived CDR1 and CDR2 are MRHNA and SNTAGT. This CDR3 contains 16 residues. Trimming shortened V by 7 bases and J by 3 bases, and 19 bases separated the two germline ends. In DNA form, the CDR3 reads TGTGCCAGCACCCAGAGCGTCGGCGGAGGTGGAAACACCATATATTTT. Protein product: CASTQSVGGGGNTIYF.

A few counts support this clone. The chain recombines TRBV4-3 with TRBJ2-5; tentative D call: TRBD1 (5 bases). The germline V gene encodes CDR1 LGHNA and CDR2 YSLEER. With 4 bases removed from V and 0 bases from J, the gap between germline ends came to 15 bases. CDR3 size: 16 residues. The CDR3 bases are TGCGCCAGCAGCCCTACAGGCCGGCCCTACCAAGAGACCCAGTACTTC. Its translation is CASSPTGRPYQETQYF.

The genes are TRBV7-9 and TRBJ2-5; D might be TRBD1 (6 bases). The V end was cut by 6 bases, the J end by 2 bases, with 13 bases between. CDR1 and CDR2 (germline): SEHNR, FQNEAQ (reference sequence). The CDR3 runs to 14 residues. Here the CDR3 reads CASSSTGTQETQYF. The CDR3, as DNA: TGTGCCAGCAGTAGTACAGGGACGCAAGAGACCCAGTACTTC. Using reference TRBV7-9 and TRBJ2-5 for the parts outside the CDR3, the full variable domain is DTGVSQNPRHKITKRGQNVTFRCDPISEHNRLYWYRQTLGQGPEFLTYFQNEAQLEKSRLLSDRFSAERPKGSFSTLEIQRTEQGDSAMYLCASSSTGTQETQYFGPGTRLLVL.

This sequence joins TRBV20-1 and TRBJ2-7; TRBD1 matches at 11 bases. The CDR3 runs to 11 residues. Trimming at V came to 3 bases and at J to 12 bases, leaving 4 bases not matched to a gene. The germline V gene encodes CDR1 DFQATT and CDR2 SNEGSKA (reference sequence). CDR3 sequence: CSASGQGARYF. The CDR3, as DNA: TGCAGTGCTAGCGGACAGGGGGCACGGTACTTC.

The chain has TRBV21-1 and TRBJ1-4; TRBD1, as called in the table, went unchecked against the DNA. TRBV21-1 is a pseudogene segment. The CDR3 is made up of 13 amino acids. The CDR3 here is CASSPLAADTLFF. CDR3 in DNA: TGTGCCAGCAGCCCCCTCGCGGCGGACACACTGTTTTTT.

The J gene is TRBJ2-7, the V gene TRBV15; tentatively, D is TRBD1 (6 bases). V dropped 5 bases and J dropped 2 bases, with 13 bases sitting between them. This CDR3 is built from 14 residues. Looked up from germline, CDR1 is LNHNV and CDR2 is YYDKDF (reference sequence). In DNA, the CDR3 is TGTGCCACCAGCTTGGACAGAACAACCTACGAGCAGTACTTC. It translates to CATSLDRTTYEQYF.

This chain connects TRBV10-3 to TRBJ1-1; 7 positions match TRBD1. The CDR3 extends over 12 amino acids. Germline CDR1 reads ENHRY; CDR2 reads SYGVKD. V shed 5 bases and J 8 bases; nucleotides not matched to a gene: 5. The CDR3 loop reads CAISLGTAEAFF. The CDR3 bases are TGTGCCATCAGTCTCGGGACAGCGGAAGCTTTCTTT.

This chain connects TRBV6-5 to TRBJ2-7, with TRBD2 as a possible D gene (6 bases). CDR1 is MNHEY and CDR2 is SVGAGI in the germline V gene. CDR3 length equals 16 residues. V lost 0 bases to trimming and J lost 5 bases, with 17 bases between them. CDR3 sequence reads: CASSYSGPSELNEQYF. CDR3 sequence (DNA): TGTGCCAGCAGTTACTCCGGGCCTAGCGAGCTGAACGAGCAGTACTTC.

The J gene is TRBJ1-2, the V gene TRBV4-1; a possible D gene is TRBD1 (6 bases). Germline lookup yields CDR1 MGHRA and CDR2 YSYEKL. The CDR3 extends over 15 amino acids. V lost 0 bases to trimming and J lost 0 bases, with 8 bases between them. The CDR3 loop reads CASSQDRGANYGYTF. In DNA form, the CDR3 reads TGCGCCAGCAGCCAAGACAGGGGAGCTAACTATGGCTACACCTTC.

This clone was observed a handful of times. The chain links TRBV4-3 to TRBJ1-1; no reliable D call. CDR1 and CDR2 (germline): LGHNA, YSLEER. V shed 0 bases and J shed 3 bases, with 8 bases lying between them. The CDR3 loop spans 14 amino acids. CDR3 sequence: CASSQDKGDTEAFF. Here the CDR3 DNA reads TGCGCCAGCAGCCAAGATAAGGGAGACACTGAAGCTTTCTTT.

This chain joins TRBV7-8 and TRBJ2-6, with 8 bases matching TRBD2. Trimming removed 1 base from V and 0 bases from J; junction bases left unmatched: 2. CDR3 length: 17 amino acids. Germline V CDR1 and CDR2: SGHVS, FQNEAQ. The CDR3 region has the DNA TGTGCCAGCAGCTTAGTAGGACTAGCCTCTGGGGCCAACGTCCTGACTTTC. The encoded protein is CASSLVGLASGANVLTF.

This sequence joins TRBV19 and TRBJ1-2; D possibly corresponds to TRBD1 (5 bases). Germline V gene lookup returns CDR1 LNHDA and CDR2 SQIVND (reference sequence). Trimming took off 6 bases at V and 3 bases at J, with 8 bases between the two ends. CDR3 length: 12 amino acids. CDR3 loop: CASRRDYYGYTF. Here the CDR3 DNA reads TGTGCCAGTAGACGGGACTACTATGGCTACACCTTC.

This clone came up once. V gene TRBV6-6 combines with J gene TRBJ2-3; D might be TRBD1 (5 bases). This CDR3 is 14 amino acids long. Trimming removed 6 bases at V and 2 bases at J, with 12 bases between. CDR1 is MNHNY and CDR2 is SVGAGI in the germline V gene (reference sequence). The CDR3 DNA reads as TGTGCCAGCAGAGGGGCAGATAACACAGATACGCAGTATTTT. This translates into CASRGADNTDTQYF.